Listed here are 7 T cell receptor beta chains from one sample, sequenced in a study of glioma-infiltrating T cells. Using RNA template, CDR3s of TCR alpha and beta were amplified with iRepertoire arm-PCR. Using its own MiXCR run on the multiplex PCR reads, TCRdb lists one record per CDR3 protein. The profile shows about 380,000 distinct CDR3 sequences, roughly two fifths of them singletons. The specimen sequenced was glioma tissue, nonneoplastic brain tissue, or PBMCs (not recorded which). Source of these receptors: a human donor with low-grade glioma or glioblastoma, undergoing nonglioma brain surgery, or in good health (not recorded which).

This sequence joins TRBV29-1 and TRBJ2-1; no clear D gene. CDR1 is SQVTM, CDR2 ANQGSEA, per germline. V lost 0 bases, J lost 7 bases, and 4 bases lay in between. The CDR3 sequence is 11 residues long. The CDR3: CSVEDRNEQFF. The CDR3 coding sequence is TGCAGCGTTGAAGATAGGAATGAGCAGTTCTTC.

For this clonotype: A single base separates this from a much larger clone, so it may be a read error. This chain links TRBV15 with TRBJ2-7; D may be TRBD1 (5 bases). Germline loops: CDR1 LNHNV, CDR2 YYDKDF (reference sequence). The CDR3 sequence is 15 residues long. In nucleotides, the CDR3 is TGTGCCACCAGCGGAGATCCAGGGCCCTCCGCCGAGCAGTACTTC. Translating it yields CATSGDPGPSAEQYF. The complete variable domain, with remaining parts taken from reference TRBV15 and TRBJ2-7, reads DAMVIQNPRYQVTQFGKPVTLSCSQTLNHNVMYWYQQKSSQAPKLLFHYYDKDFNNEADTPDNFQSRRPNTSFCFLDIRSPGLGDTAMYLCATSGDPGPSAEQYFGPGTRLTVT.

At least ten counts were recorded for this clonotype. The chain joins TRBV6-1 to TRBJ2-1; 8 bases line up with TRBD2. Germline CDR1 and CDR2: MNHNS and SASEGT. CDR3 length equals 15 residues. Germline trimming cut 6 bases from V and 5 bases from J; bases unmatched to any gene: 9. The DNA for the CDR3 is TGTGCCAGCAGCGGGAGGGCTAGCGGTAACAATGAGCAGTTCTTC. It codes for CASSGRASGNNEQFF.

The V and J genes are TRBV4-1 and TRBJ2-5; 8 nucleotides agree with TRBD2. The assigned J gene may be wrong: the sequence end matches TRBJ2-1 better. The germline CDR1 and CDR2 sequences are MGHRA and YSYEKL. CDR3 size: 15 residues. The CDR3 DNA sequence: TGCGCCAGCAGCCGCGCAGCGGGAGCCAACAATGAGCAGTTCTTC. Translated: CASSRAAGANNEQFF.

This clonotype was seen more than once but under ten times. J is TRBJ2-3 and V is TRBV4-3; D unclear. The V end was cut by 4 bases, the J end by 0 bases, with 17 bases between. Germline V gene sequence: CDR1 LGHNA, CDR2 YSLEER. CDR3 length: 17 residues. The CDR3 DNA reads TGCGCCAGCAGCCCCTCCGGGCCGGGTTTTAGCACAGATACGCAGTATTTT. It yields the protein CASSPSGPGFSTDTQYF.

V is TRBV5-4 and J is TRBJ2-7; 7 positions agree with TRBD2. Germline V CDR1 and CDR2: SGHNT, YYREEE (reference sequence). The V gene end was trimmed by 3 bases and the J gene end by 5 bases; junction bases not matched to a gene: 11. The CDR3 is made up of 15 amino acids. The CDR3 DNA reads TGTGCCAGCAGCTCCGGGGGGACGGCCAACGACGAGCAGTACTTC. Amino acids: CASSSGGTANDEQYF.

The chain combines TRBV19 with TRBJ1-3; D is ambiguous. V was trimmed by 3 bases and J by 0 bases, leaving 18 bases between them. There are 18 residues in the CDR3. CDR1 LNHDA and CDR2 SQIVND come from the germline V gene (reference sequence). The CDR3 region is CASSIRSLGWFSGNTIYF. CDR3 sequence (DNA): TGTGCCAGTAGTATTCGGTCCCTGGGCTGGTTCTCTGGAAACACCATATATTTT.